The 23 T cell receptor beta chains below were found in one sample sequenced in a study of cytomegalovirus exposure and HLA in healthy donors. The PCR was carried out with 60 Vbeta primers and 13 Jbeta primers. The table came from immunoSEQ multiplex PCR; TCRdb's copy has only in-frame clones and leaves some out. The sample includes about 150,000 clones, approximately 79% of them seen just once. Material: PBMCs. The source is a woman between 25 and 40 years old in good health and CMV-seronegative.

This clone was seen only a few times. The chain joins TRBV14 to TRBJ1-2; D is possibly TRBD1 (5 bases). The CDR3 consists of 16 residues. CDR1 is SGHDN and CDR2 is FVKESK in the germline V gene. With 2 bases removed from V and 8 bases from J, the gap between germline ends came to 21 bases. The CDR3 nucleotides are TGTGCCAGCAGCCAACTTAACCCCCAGGGCCATGGGGGCTACACCTTC. This encodes CASSQLNPQGHGGYTF.

V gene TRBV7-8 combines with J gene TRBJ1-2; 8 bases map to TRBD1. Trimming cost V 5 bases and J 8 bases; bases outside gene matches: 7. In germline, CDR1 is SGHVS, CDR2 FQNEAQ. The CDR3 totals 13 residues. This chain's CDR3 is CASSPPGGGGYTF. Written as DNA, the CDR3 is TGTGCCAGCAGCCCCCCAGGGGGCGGCGGCTACACCTTC.

V gene TRBV6-1 combines with J gene TRBJ1-2; 7 nucleotides match TRBD1. J was trimmed by 1 base and V by 10 bases; bases with no gene match: 9. Germline-derived CDR1 and CDR2 are MNHNS and SASEGT. This CDR3 comprises 14 residues. This chain's CDR3 is CATRQGVNNYGYTF. As DNA, the CDR3 is TGTGCCACCAGACAGGGCGTCAATAACTATGGCTACACCTTC.

J is TRBJ1-4 and V is TRBV10-3, with 9 bases matching TRBD1. V lost 4 bases and J lost 7; bases outside the gene matches: 7. The CDR3 runs to 15 residues. In germline, CDR1 is ENHRY, CDR2 SYGVKD. The CDR3 coding sequence is TGTGCCATCAGTGCAGGACAGGGGTCGGGTGAAAAACTGTTTTTT. Protein sequence: CAISAGQGSGEKLFF.

The J gene is TRBJ2-3, the V gene TRBV30, with a weak D call TRBD2 (7 bases). The germline V gene encodes CDR1 GTSNPN and CDR2 SVGIG (reference sequence). The CDR3 contains 14 residues. V lost 1 base, J lost 4 bases, and 12 bases lay in between. The CDR3 region is CAWSGGGGPDTQYF. The CDR3 DNA reads as TGTGCCTGGAGTGGGGGGGGCGGGCCAGATACGCAGTATTTT. Variable domain in full (rest from reference TRBV30 and TRBJ2-3): SQTIHQWPATLVQPVGSPLSLECTVEGTSNPNLYWYRQAAGRGLQLLFYSVGIGQISSEVPQNLSASRPQDRQFILSSKKLLLSDSGFYLCAWSGGGGPDTQYFGPGTRLTVL.

This clone has more than one count but fewer than ten. The chain employs TRBV5-1 and TRBJ1-4, with TRBD1 identical over 9 bases. This CDR3 comprises 15 residues. Germline loops: CDR1 SGHRS, CDR2 YFSETQ. V was pared by 0 bases and J by 10 bases, with 7 bases of the junction left unmatched. CDR3 DNA sequence: TGCGCCAGCAGCTTGGGGGACAGGGAAAGGGCAAAACTGTTTTTT. It codes for CASSLGDRERAKLFF.

The genes are TRBV5-1 and TRBJ1-1; D possibly corresponds to TRBD1 (5 bases). Deletions cut 0 bases from V and 4 bases from J, with 10 bases between. CDR3 size: 14 residues. Germline assignment: CDR1 SGHRS and CDR2 YFSETQ. The CDR3 bases are TGCGCCAGCAGCTTGGGCTCAGGGCGCACTGAAGCTTTCTTT. It encodes CASSLGSGRTEAFF. Based on the CDR3 plus reference TRBV5-1 and TRBJ1-1, the full variable domain is KAGVTQTPRYLIKTRGQQVTLSCSPISGHRSVSWYQQTPGQGLQFLFEYFSETQRNKGNFPGRFSGRQFSNSRSEMNVSTLELGDSALYLCASSLGSGRTEAFFGQGTRLTVV.

V gene TRBV5-1 combines with J gene TRBJ1-4, with no clear D. Germline lookup yields CDR1 SGHRS and CDR2 YFSETQ. V dropped 0 bases and J dropped 13 bases, with 19 bases sitting between them. CDR3 length: 15 amino acids. CDR3 residues: CASSLDGSPGSGLFF. CDR3 sequence (DNA): TGCGCCAGCAGCTTGGATGGGAGCCCAGGATCGGGACTGTTTTTT.

The chain is built from TRBV7-7 and TRBJ2-2; TRBD1 is a possible D gene (6 bases). The CDR3 consists of 16 residues. CDR1 and CDR2 from the germline V gene are SSHAT and FNYEAQ (reference sequence). Trimming took off 5 bases at V and 3 bases at J, with 16 bases between the two ends. For the CDR3, the DNA is TGTGCCAGCAGCAACCGCCAGGGGCCGTACACCGGGGAGCTGTTTTTT. Protein: CASSNRQGPYTGELFF.

The chain uses TRBV19 and TRBJ2-3, with TRBD1 matching over 9 bases. The CDR3 is made up of 14 amino acids. Germline lookup yields CDR1 LNHDA and CDR2 SQIVND (reference sequence). Trimming removed 3 bases from V and 3 bases from J; junction bases left unmatched: 1. The CDR3 sequence is CASSIGQGTDTQYF. As DNA, the CDR3 is TGTGCCAGTAGTATTGGACAGGGGACAGATACGCAGTATTTT.

The chain couples TRBV6-1 to TRBJ2-1, with 8 bases aligning to TRBD2. This CDR3 is 14 amino acids long. V was pared by 7 bases and J by 1 base, with 3 bases of the junction left unmatched. Germline CDR1 and CDR2: MNHNS and SASEGT. The CDR3 is CASNRGGSYNEQFF. The CDR3 bases are TGTGCCAGCAATCGGGGGGGTTCCTACAATGAGCAGTTCTTC.

The sample holds one count of this clone. The rearrangement uses TRBV5-1 and TRBJ1-1; possibly TRBD1 for D (6 bases). CDR1 is SGHRS, CDR2 YFSETQ, per germline. The CDR3 totals 14 residues. Trimming cost V 2 bases and J 5 bases, with 13 bases left between them. CDR3 sequence (DNA): TGCGCCAGCAGCTTCAAAGGGGGTGGTACTGAAGCTTTCTTT. Its translation: CASSFKGGGTEAFF.

This clone was counted ten times or more. V and J are TRBV5-1 and TRBJ2-7, with 11 bases fitting TRBD1. This CDR3 is 14 amino acids long. V was pared by 2 bases and J by 6 bases, with 4 bases of the junction left unmatched. Germline V gene data show CDR1 as SGHRS and CDR2 as YFSETQ. The CDR3 nucleotides are TGCGCCAGCAGCTTACCCGGGACAGGGGGCGAGCAGTACTTC. Protein sequence: CASSLPGTGGEQYF.

V gene TRBV4-3 combines with J gene TRBJ1-2; 9 bases line up with TRBD1. The CDR3 has 14 amino acids. The germline V gene encodes CDR1 LGHNA and CDR2 YSLEER. The junction had 5 bases not matched to a gene; V was cut back by 5 bases and J by 4 bases. CDR3: CASSIGTGLYGYTF. DNA for the CDR3: TGCGCCAGCAGCATTGGGACAGGGCTCTATGGCTACACCTTC.

This chain connects TRBV9 to TRBJ1-6; D remains ambiguous. The V end lost 3 bases, the J end lost 7 bases, and 14 bases lay between the germline ends. The CDR3 loop spans 15 amino acids. Germline CDR1 SGDLS, CDR2 YYNGEE. CDR3 sequence: CASSARPGGNSPLHF. DNA of the CDR3: TGTGCCAGCAGCGCTCGGCCTGGAGGAAATTCACCCCTCCACTTT.

The chain is built from TRBV5-6 and TRBJ1-2; tentatively, D is TRBD1 (5 bases). Trimming took off 0 bases at V and 8 bases at J, with 14 bases between the two ends. The CDR3 loop spans 14 amino acids. Per the germline V gene, CDR1 is SGHDT and CDR2 is YYEEEE. The CDR3 DNA reads TGTGCCAGCAGCTTGGCAGGGCAGACCTTCGGCTACACCTTC. Its translation: CASSLAGQTFGYTF. The variable domain in full, with the rest retrieved from reference TRBV5-6 and TRBJ1-2, is DAGVTQSPTHLIKTRGQQVTLRCSPKSGHDTVSWYQQALGQGPQFIFQYYEEEERQRGNFPDRFSGHQFPNYSSELNVNALLLGDSALYLCASSLAGQTFGYTFGSGTRLTVV.

This clone was recorded once. V and J are TRBV7-2 and TRBJ1-2; no reliable D call. Trimming took off 5 bases at V and 4 bases at J, with 17 bases between the two ends. Germline V CDR1 and CDR2: SGHTA, FQGNSA. The CDR3 runs 15 residues. CDR3 protein: CASSPITPPSYGYTF. DNA for the CDR3: TGTGCCAGCAGCCCAATCACACCTCCAAGCTATGGCTACACCTTC.

CDR3 nucleotides: TGTGCCAGCAGGTCGGACAGGGTCGAGGAAGCTTTCTTT. Its translation: CASRSDRVEEAFF. V gene TRBV6-1 combines with J gene TRBJ1-1, with 8 bases fitting TRBD1. Germline assignment: CDR1 MNHNS and CDR2 SASEGT. The CDR3 sequence is 13 residues long. V lost 6 bases to trimming and J lost 8 bases; unmatched junction nucleotides: 8.

CDR3: CASSQDLASSRLEQFF. The CDR3 DNA reads TGCGCCAGCAGCCAAGATTTGGCTAGCTCTCGTCTTGAGCAGTTCTTC. The chain employs TRBV4-1 and TRBJ2-1; maybe TRBD2 (5 bases). This CDR3 is built from 16 residues. Per the germline V gene, CDR1 is MGHRA and CDR2 is YSYEKL. Trimming removed 0 bases from V and 9 bases from J, with 18 bases in between.

This chain connects TRBV10-1 to TRBJ2-1; unclear D gene. V lost 10 bases, J lost 6 bases, and 16 bases lay in between. This CDR3 has 13 residues. Germline-derived CDR1 and CDR2 are WNHNN and SYGVQD (reference sequence). CDR3 DNA sequence: TGCGCCACCACCGACACCCTAAGCAATGAGCAGTTCTTC. Encoded protein: CATTDTLSNEQFF.

The chain has TRBV30 and TRBJ2-6; D gene ambiguous. V was cut by 2 bases and J by 2 bases, with 4 bases left in between. This CDR3 is 13 amino acids long. Germline loops: CDR1 GTSNPN, CDR2 SVGIG (reference sequence). The CDR3 nucleotides are TGTGCCTGGAGTCTCCCTGGGGCCAACGTCCTGACTTTC. As protein: CAWSLPGANVLTF.

The gene calls are TRBV5-1 and TRBJ1-1; D is undetermined. With 2 bases removed from V and 4 bases from J, the gap between germline ends came to 12 bases. The CDR3 covers 14 residues. From germline, CDR1 is SGHRS and CDR2 YFSETQ. CDR3: CASSLSAASTEAFF. In nucleotides, the CDR3 is TGCGCCAGCAGCTTATCCGCCGCGAGCACTGAAGCTTTCTTT.

The chain recombines TRBV4-3 with TRBJ1-5; no clear D. The ends were cut back, 1 base at V and 7 bases at J, with 14 bases in the middle. Germline V gene data show CDR1 as LGHNA and CDR2 as YSLEER. The CDR3 sequence is 15 residues long. The CDR3 region is CASSQGHFGGQPQHF. CDR3 coding DNA: TGCGCCAGCAGCCAAGGACACTTTGGTGGGCAGCCCCAGCATTTT.